This entry features one T cell receptor (beta chain) sequence. The sample comes from a study of blood T cell repertoires in COVID-19. Turning to the study itself: Some COVID-19 samples were acute and others convalescent; all came from the United States, Italy and Spain. PBMCs, B-cell-depleted T cells, or T cells provided the cDNA or gDNA that made up the material.

The germline V gene encodes CDR1 LNHDA and CDR2 SQIVND (reference sequence). With 2 bases removed from V and 8 bases from J, the gap between germline ends came to 6 bases. The length of the CDR3 is 12 residues. How the authors handled the data: Amplifying reference gene primers gave estimates of nucleated cell counts. Generated by immunoSEQ multiplex PCR, the TCRdb table keeps only in-frame clones and is missing some. V and J calls and clone size come straight from that table; D and trimming were deduced from the DNA. The sample yields 150,000 or so clones, around 84% seen once. Sequences were obtained from peripheral blood. The chain carries TRBV19 and TRBJ2-2; D gene unclear. This sequence originates from a human donor with acute or convalescent COVID-19. The donor label of this sample is uncertain. The CDR3: CASSIRRGELFF. CDR3 in DNA: TGTGCCAGTAGTATACGCAGGGGGGAGCTGTTTTTT.